This record looks at one T cell receptor beta chain sequence and its context. Its antigen remains unidentified. Per-base quality was not reported, and no clone a single base away is much larger than it. Via the germline V gene, CDR1 is SQVTM and CDR2 ANQGSEA. The CDR3 goes from the cysteine to the phenylalanine over 14 residues. The entry retains the CDR3 DNA only, 42 bases that are in frame from base 1. V is pared back by 5 bases and J by 11 bases, with 24 bases lying between the germline termini. Sequencing was performed on an Illumina NovaSeq 6000. TCR cDNA was synthesized by 5'RACE template switching, through which a universal primer site and unique molecular identifiers were introduced. Priming for cDNA synthesis came from both the TCR alpha and TCR beta constant segments. Library amplification involved two PCR steps, and the second step added sample barcodes and sequencing adapters. Libraries were sequenced on Illumina HiSeq 2500 (2x100 bp) or NovaSeq (2x150 bp). The authors' pipeline ran thus. MIGEC handled demultiplexing of reads and collapsing into UMI consensus sequences, while MiXCR performed V(D)J alignment. Clonotypes responding to the vaccine were identified with edgeR on replicate PBMC samples, with the criteria of FDR below 0.01 and a log2 fold change above 5 up to day 15. Bulk clonotypes were assigned CD4 or CD8 identity according to which sequenced CD4 or CD8 repertoire held them at higher abundance. Clones were called with MiXCR by TCRdb after fastp trimmed the public reads at Q25, and only in-frame beta chains were retained. Each entry merges the rows of one CDR3 protein and shows their most common DNA and genes. These V and J calls originate from TCRdb's pipeline instead of the authors' own analysis. In this sample the table shows about 320,000 distinct CDR3 sequences, around 12% of which occur a single time. Of the sample, about 3% is held by the ten largest clones.

The sample comes from a study of T cells after yellow fever vaccination (dated by TCRdb to about 2019). About the study as a whole: The SMART-Seq v4 Ultra Low Input RNA kit was used to prepare libraries from fractions with low cell numbers. To track T-cell clones before and after primary and booster YFV17D yellow fever vaccination, bulk TCR alpha and beta repertoires were sequenced longitudinally. Two healthy male donors, one aged 18 to 30 and one aged 30 to 40 years, were included in the cohort. Blood was drawn at multiple timepoints before and after primary and secondary immunization, with bulk PBMC replicates and cell subsets isolated.

Beyond this particular receptor, the publication reports: Most clones expanded after primary vaccination were re-detected after the booster (around 96% of CD4 and about nine tenths of CD8), suggesting broad memory maintenance. Only two donors were included in the study, so the extent to which the findings can be generalized is limited. A small share of clonotypes was detected in both CD4 and CD8 compartments, with the overlap likely arising from convergent recombination. Computational filtering was required because FACS-sorted repertoires could contain abundant contaminating clonotypes from the bulk population. Compared with the primary T-cell response, the secondary T-cell response was faster but weaker, reaching its peak on day 5 rather than on day 15.

Per the publication, the treatment or condition label means: live attenuated yellow fever vaccine strain. A standard Ficoll-Paque protocol was used to isolate PBMCs from peripheral blood. Dynabeads CD4 and CD8 positive selection kits were used to isolate the CD4 and CD8 T-cell fractions. RNA was extracted with TriZol from bulk PBMCs, CD4 and CD8 fractions, and dextramer-positive and dextramer-negative fractions. The sequences come from CD4+ T cells sorted from PBMCs, collected 15 days after the yellow fever booster vaccination. The rearranged segments are TRBV29-1 and TRBJ1-1; a tentative D match to TRBD1 spans 5 bases. This receptor was obtained from a man between 18 and 29 years old who received the YFV17D yellow fever vaccine. DNA sequence: TGCAGCGTTTCCCCCGCCGGGAGGGGTAGGCGGGCTTTCTTT. Its protein reads: CSVSPAGRGRRAFF.